A selection of T cell receptor beta chains follows, all from one sample in a study of OX40 agonist ivuxolimab in advanced cancers. This table comes from immunoSEQ multiplex PCR, and its TCRdb copy is limited to in-frame clones, with some not included. The table lists fewer than 35,000 clones, approximately 89% of them singletons. The starting material was CD4+ or CD8+ T cells sorted from blood, obtained in a trial of the OX40 agonist ivuxolimab. The receptors come from an adult with an advanced solid tumor such as melanoma, head and neck, liver or kidney cancer. CDR3s include the opening cysteine and the closing phenylalanine or tryptophan. Each record gives: J gene, clone size, D gene, V gene, CDR3 protein, CDR3 DNA. D genes are given only for firm matches. Clone size is not always given. Where it is, it says once, few, many or a class for expanded clones.

TRBJ1-4,NA,NA,TRBV5-1,CASSFERAGEKLFF,TGCGCCAGCAGCTTCGAGCGGGCGGGTGAAAAACTGTTTTTT
TRBJ2-2,NA,NA,TRBV18,CASSPPGQGGTGELFF,TGTGCCAGCTCACCACCTGGACAGGGAGGGACCGGGGAGCTGTTTTTT
TRBJ1-2,NA,TRBD1,TRBV4-2,CASSQEGHRTGNYGYTF,TGTGCCAGCAGCCAAGAGGGGCATCGGACAGGCAACTATGGCTACACCTTC
TRBJ1-2,NA,NA,TRBV5-6,CASSLDAVLNGYTF,TGTGCCAGCAGCTTGGATGCGGTTTTGAATGGCTACACCTTC
TRBJ2-7,once,NA,TRBV6-1,CASITSSVQYF,TGTGCCAGCATTACGAGTTCGGTGCAGTACTTC
TRBJ2-3,NA,TRBD2,TRBV11-2,CASSPAGQSTDTQYF,TGTGCCAGCAGCCCAGCGGGGCAAAGCACAGATACGCAGTATTTT
TRBJ2-3,NA,NA,TRBV7-9,CASVHERGPDTQYF,TGTGCCAGCGTCCACGAAAGGGGCCCAGATACGCAGTATTTT
TRBJ1-4,NA,NA,TRBV7-2,CASSLGGKNNEKLFF,TGTGCCAGCAGCTTAGGCGGAAAGAATAATGAAAAACTGTTTTTT
TRBJ2-4,NA,TRBD1,TRBV7-9,CASSLARTGRNIQYF,TGTGCCAGCAGCTTAGCCCGGACAGGGAGGAACATTCAGTACTTC
TRBJ1-5,NA,TRBD1,TRBV6-6,CASSYWGQGSNQPQHF,TGTGCCAGCAGTTACTGGGGACAGGGAAGCAATCAGCCCCAGCATTTT
TRBJ2-2,NA,NA,TRBV27,CATRWGNGELFF,TGTGCCACCCGCTGGGGGAACGGGGAGCTGTTTTTT
TRBJ2-7,NA,NA,TRBV19,CASSMTGTTTHEQYF,TGTGCCAGTAGTATGACCGGGACCACTACCCACGAGCAGTACTTC